This T cell receptor (beta chain) is from a study of T cell repertoires in cytomegalovirus infection (dated by TCRdb to between 2018 and 2020). Some background on the complete study: Alongside well-studied HLA-B-restricted epitopes, the peptide stimulations were aimed at recently identified HLA-C-restricted CMV epitopes, whose presentation resists viral immunomodulation. Donor HLA type was relevant to the analysis, because carriage of CMV infection together with the matching HLA type was indicated by public TCR beta signatures. Findings and caveats that apply to the study as a whole: In the ex vivo response, HLA-C-restricted CMV-specific TCR beta clonotypes were dominant, and in two of eight donors the single most frequent clonotype came from this HLA-C-restricted group. Cumulative frequency of public TCR beta family members discriminated carriers of CMV infection plus the relevant HLA type in this cohort and an independent roughly 330-donor cohort.

The sample's treatment or condition label, decoded: in vitro stimulation with specific CMV peptide epitopes to enrich CMV-specific T cells. Sequencing instrument: Illumina HiSeq 1500. TCRdb's own reprocessing of the public reads used fastp at Q25 and MiXCR and kept productive beta chains. Identical CDR3 proteins give one entry, which carries the most common genes and DNA. Recorded for this sample are approximately 990,000 distinct CDR3 sequences; about a third of them occurred a single time. Around 15% of the sample belongs to the ten largest clones. Including the terminal cysteine and phenylalanine, the CDR3 comprises 14 residues. CDR3 DNA only is kept here, 42 bases in frame from base 1. V lost 6 bases and J lost 1 base; the stretch between them is 13 bases long. CDR1 is given as MNHEY and CDR2 as SMNVEV, both from the germline V gene (reference sequence). This clonotype came up a few times. The antigen this receptor binds is unknown. Base-call qualities are not available, and no considerably larger clone is one nucleotide away.

This TCR was sampled from a human donor in good health (CMV status not recorded). Some clones in this sample may be carry-over from other donors' samples. Material: cultured CD8+ T cells from PBMCs, obtained from culture after CMV antigen stimulation. The sequence links TRBV27 to TRBJ2-7, with the D call perhaps TRBD1 or TRBD2, each one matching 5 bases. The CDR3 reads as follows: CASRWGWKSYEQYF. The DNA sequence reads TGTGCCAGCAGATGGGGGTGGAAGTCCTACGAGCAGTACTTC.